One sample yielded the 21 T cell receptor beta chains listed below, sequenced in a study of blood T cell repertoires in COVID-19. The protocol was immunoSEQ multiplex PCR, while the TCRdb copy is restricted to in-frame clones and leaves out a portion. This sample carries 150,000 or so clones, roughly two thirds of them seen once, and the ten largest clones take under 2.5%. Sequencing was performed on peripheral blood. All receptors derive from a woman in her 70s with acute or convalescent COVID-19.

The rearrangement joins TRBV4-1 to TRBJ2-7; tentatively, D is TRBD2 (5 bases). The V gene lost 4 bases and the J gene lost 0 bases, with 10 bases spanning the gap. The CDR3 is 14 amino acids. Germline loops: CDR1 MGHRA, CDR2 YSYEKL. The chain's CDR3 is CASSLREGSYEQYF. In nucleotides, the CDR3 is TGCGCCAGCAGCCTGCGTGAGGGCTCCTACGAGCAGTACTTC.

This sequence joins TRBV5-1 and TRBJ1-2, with D possibly matching TRBD1 (5 bases). Germline V lookup: CDR1 SGHRS, CDR2 YFSETQ. Trimming took off 0 bases at V and 5 bases at J, with 14 bases between the two ends. This CDR3 contains 15 residues. DNA for the CDR3: TGCGCCAGCAGCTTGGGGTCGATCCAGGGTTATGGCTACACCTTC. Its translation: CASSLGSIQGYGYTF. The complete variable domain, with remaining parts taken from reference TRBV5-1 and TRBJ1-2, reads KAGVTQTPRYLIKTRGQQVTLSCSPISGHRSVSWYQQTPGQGLQFLFEYFSETQRNKGNFPGRFSGRQFSNSRSEMNVSTLELGDSALYLCASSLGSIQGYGYTFGSGTRLTVV.

The chain recombines TRBV11-2 with TRBJ2-7; D possibly corresponds to TRBD2 (5 bases). There are 14 residues in the CDR3. From germline, CDR1 is SGHAT and CDR2 FQNNGV. Between the trimmed V and J ends, which lost 1 base and 4 bases, there was a span of 11 bases. The CDR3 loop is CASSLVGSGYEQYF. The DNA for the CDR3 is TGTGCCAGCAGCTTAGTGGGGAGTGGGTACGAGCAGTACTTC.

This clone was observed a handful of times. The chain is built from TRBV4-1 and TRBJ1-5; weak D call: TRBD1 (6 bases). The V and J ends lost 0 bases and 1 base respectively, with 16 bases between them. The CDR3 is made up of 18 amino acids. Germline assignment: CDR1 MGHRA and CDR2 YSYEKL. CDR3 sequence: CASSQDLGTPWSNQPQHF. DNA of the CDR3: TGCGCCAGCAGCCAAGACCTGGGGACACCATGGAGCAATCAGCCCCAGCATTTT.

This rearrangement joins TRBV4-2 to TRBJ2-3, with 10 bases that match TRBD2. The V gene's germline CDR1 is LGHNA and CDR2 YNFKEQ. The ends lost 0 bases at V and 1 base at J; junction bases unmatched: 4. The CDR3 sequence is 17 residues long. This CDR3 is CASSQDGLAGGTDTQYF. CDR3 DNA sequence: TGTGCCAGCAGCCAAGATGGGCTAGCGGGAGGCACAGATACGCAGTATTTT.

The rearrangement uses TRBV7-9 and TRBJ2-2; 9 bases are a match to TRBD1. The trim removed 2 bases at V and 6 bases at J, leaving 10 bases unmatched. Germline-derived CDR1 and CDR2 are SEHNR and FQNEAQ (reference sequence). This CDR3 is 17 amino acids long. The CDR3 bases are TGTGCCAGCAGCTTACCCGCCGGGACAGGGAGGCCCGGGGAGCTGTTTTTT. This gives the protein CASSLPAGTGRPGELFF.

The V and J genes are TRBV1 and TRBJ1-4. TRBV1 is a pseudogene. The CDR3 is 9 residues long. This chain's CDR3 is CTSSLRLFF. CDR3 coding DNA: TGCACCAGCAGCCTTCGACTGTTTTTT.

V is TRBV12-3 or TRBV12-4 and J is TRBJ1-2, with D unclear. The length of the CDR3 is 11 residues. V was shortened by 7 bases and J by 2 bases, with 5 bases between the two germline ends. The DNA for the CDR3 is TGTGCCAGCACTGGCAACTATGGCTACACCTTC. Amino acids: CASTGNYGYTF.

The chain has TRBV29-1 and TRBJ2-1; the D gene is possibly TRBD2 (6 bases). In germline, CDR1 is SQVTM, CDR2 ANQGSEA. The CDR3 spans 11 residues. Between the trimmed V and J ends, which lost 4 bases and 10 bases, there was a span of 11 bases. DNA of the CDR3: TGCAGCGTTGCCACTAGCTGGGAGCAGTTCTTC. It translates to CSVATSWEQFF.

This CDR3 is CASSIGGDTQSPLHF. The CDR3 region has the DNA TGTGCCAGTAGTATAGGGGGAGACACCCAATCACCCCTCCACTTT. This chain links TRBV19 with TRBJ1-6; D not certain. The CDR3 is made up of 15 amino acids. The V end was cut by 1 base, the J end by 10 bases, with 14 bases between. From germline, CDR1 is LNHDA and CDR2 SQIVND (reference sequence). Looking up the rest from reference TRBV19 and TRBJ1-6 gives the full variable domain: DGGITQSPKYLFRKEGQNVTLSCEQNLNHDAMYWYRQDPGQGLRLIYYSQIVNDFQKGDIAEGYSVSREKKESFPLTVTSAQKNPTAFYLCASSIGGDTQSPLHFGNGTRLTVT.

In this sample, this clone turned up many times. Within the sample, other DNA sequences also encode this same CDR3. V usage is TRBV9 and J usage is TRBJ2-2; 7 bases match TRBD2. The CDR3 loop spans 16 amino acids. Germline V lookup: CDR1 SGDLS, CDR2 YYNGEE. V lost 0 bases, J lost 0 bases, and 2 bases stayed unmatched. The CDR3 here is CASSVAGGANTGELFF. For the CDR3, the DNA is TGTGCCAGCAGCGTAGCTGGGGGGGCGAACACCGGGGAGCTGTTTTTT.

This clone has only one observation. The chain is built from TRBV5-1 and TRBJ1-4; no firm D call. The length of the CDR3 is 14 residues. Germline lookup yields CDR1 SGHRS and CDR2 YFSETQ. Trimming shortened V by 0 bases and J by 7 bases, and 10 bases separated the two germline ends. The CDR3 coding sequence is TGCGCCAGCAGCTTGGACGTAGAGGGTGAAAAACTGTTTTTT. Its translation is CASSLDVEGEKLFF.

This clone was observed once. The J gene is TRBJ2-2, the V gene TRBV6-5; D is unclear. The germline CDR1 and CDR2 sequences are MNHEY and SVGAGI. V was pared by 6 bases and J by 0 bases, with 8 bases between. The CDR3 spans 14 residues. The CDR3 sequence: CASSSNTNTGELFF. CDR3 bases: TGTGCCAGCAGCTCCAACACGAACACCGGGGAGCTGTTTTTT.

The chain combines TRBV10-3 with TRBJ1-1; D remains ambiguous. With 4 bases removed from V and 1 base from J, the gap between germline ends came to 19 bases. CDR1 and CDR2 (germline): ENHRY, SYGVKD. The CDR3 is made up of 17 amino acids. The CDR3 spells CAISGDFDRGGNTEAFF. In DNA, the CDR3 is TGTGCCATCAGTGGTGACTTTGATCGGGGAGGGAACACTGAAGCTTTCTTT.

The chain joins TRBV7-8 to TRBJ2-3; 8 bases are a match to TRBD1. J lost 5 bases, V lost 4 bases, and 11 bases had no gene match. CDR3 length: 16 residues. The germline gives CDR1 SGHVS, CDR2 FQNEAQ. CDR3 sequence: CASSSIIDRGGDTQYF. CDR3 in DNA: TGTGCCAGCAGCTCCATCATCGACAGGGGTGGAGATACGCAGTATTTT.

The chain joins TRBV4-1 to TRBJ1-5, with D perhaps TRBD1 (6 bases). Germline lookup yields CDR1 MGHRA and CDR2 YSYEKL. This CDR3 is 19 amino acids long. The V gene lost 0 bases and the J gene lost 3 bases, with 21 bases spanning the gap. The CDR3 DNA sequence: TGCGCCAGCAGCCAAGAGTGGGGGCGATCGGACAGCTTCAATCAGCCCCAGCATTTT. Amino acids: CASSQEWGRSDSFNQPQHF.

The gene calls are TRBV6-2 or TRBV6-3 and TRBJ1-2; 9 bases match TRBD1. J gave up 6 bases and V 6 bases, and 8 bases lay outside the gene matches. Germline CDR1 reads MNHEY; CDR2 reads SVGEGT. The CDR3 runs to 14 residues. The CDR3 region has the DNA TGTGCCAGCAGCCGCACCTGGGACAGGGATGGCTACACCTTC. Its protein product is CASSRTWDRDGYTF.

This chain connects TRBV6-6 to TRBJ2-2, with TRBD2 matching over 9 bases. Germline CDR1 reads MNHNY; CDR2 reads SVGAGI (reference sequence). The CDR3 contains 17 residues. J lost 4 bases, V lost 5 bases, and 11 bases had no gene match. The CDR3 DNA is TGTGCCAGCAGTCCCCTAGCGGGATCTCTGAGCACCGGGGAGCTGTTTTTT. It codes for CASSPLAGSLSTGELFF.

This clone occurred once. This sequence joins TRBV6-9 and TRBJ2-7; a weak D match, TRBD2 (6 bases). There are 13 residues in the CDR3. The V end lost 8 bases, the J end lost 6 bases, and 17 bases lay between the germline ends. Germline V lookup: CDR1 MNHGY, CDR2 SVAAGI. CDR3 sequence (DNA): TGTGCCAGCTCCGGGGGTCGACGGTGCGAGCAGTACTTC. Its translation: CASSGGRRCEQYF.

The genes are TRBV5-4 and TRBJ2-1, with D uncertain. V dropped 0 bases and J dropped 5 bases, with 12 bases sitting between them. There are 15 residues in the CDR3. The germline V gene encodes CDR1 SGHNT and CDR2 YYREEE (reference sequence). In DNA, the CDR3 is TGTGCCAGCAGCTTGGGCCCGAGGTCCCACAATGAGCAGTTCTTC. Its protein is CASSLGPRSHNEQFF.

The table lists this clone with a few counts. The chain employs TRBV15 and TRBJ1-3; TRBD1 is a possible D gene (5 bases). This CDR3 is built from 16 residues. V lost 2 bases to trimming and J lost 0 bases, with 11 bases between them. The germline V gene encodes CDR1 LNHNV and CDR2 YYDKDF (reference sequence). CDR3 region: CATSRIPDISGNTIYF. The DNA for the CDR3 is TGTGCCACCAGCAGAATCCCGGACATCTCTGGAAACACCATATATTTT.